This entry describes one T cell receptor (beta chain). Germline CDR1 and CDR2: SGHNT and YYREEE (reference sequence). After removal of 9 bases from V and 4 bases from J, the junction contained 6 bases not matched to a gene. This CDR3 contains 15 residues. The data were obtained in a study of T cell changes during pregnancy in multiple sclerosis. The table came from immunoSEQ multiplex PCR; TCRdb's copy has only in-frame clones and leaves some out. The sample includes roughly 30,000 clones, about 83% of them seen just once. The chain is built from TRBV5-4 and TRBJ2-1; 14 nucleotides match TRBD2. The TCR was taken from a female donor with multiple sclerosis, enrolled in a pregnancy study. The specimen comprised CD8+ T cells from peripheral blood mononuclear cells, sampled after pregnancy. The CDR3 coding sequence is TGTGCCACCAGGACTAGCGGGGGGTATTACAATGAGCAGTTCTTC. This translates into CATRTSGGYYNEQFF.